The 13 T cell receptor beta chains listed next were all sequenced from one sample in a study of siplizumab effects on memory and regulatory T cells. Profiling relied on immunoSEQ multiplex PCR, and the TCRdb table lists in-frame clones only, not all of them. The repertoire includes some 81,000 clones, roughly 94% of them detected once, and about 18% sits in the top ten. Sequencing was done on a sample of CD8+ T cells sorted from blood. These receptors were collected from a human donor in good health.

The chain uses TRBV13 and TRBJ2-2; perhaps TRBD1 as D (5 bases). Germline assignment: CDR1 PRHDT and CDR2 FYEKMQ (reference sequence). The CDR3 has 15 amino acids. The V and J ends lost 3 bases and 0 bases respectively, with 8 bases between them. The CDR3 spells CASSFDSPNTGELFF. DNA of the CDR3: TGTGCCAGCAGCTTTGACAGCCCGAACACCGGGGAGCTGTTTTTT.

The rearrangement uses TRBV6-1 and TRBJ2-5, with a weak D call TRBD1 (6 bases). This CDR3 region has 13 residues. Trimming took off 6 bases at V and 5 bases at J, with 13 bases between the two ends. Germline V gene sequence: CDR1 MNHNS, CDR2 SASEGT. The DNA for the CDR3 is TGTGCCAGCAGAGGGGGACCCTTGGAGACCCAGTACTTC. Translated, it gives CASRGGPLETQYF.

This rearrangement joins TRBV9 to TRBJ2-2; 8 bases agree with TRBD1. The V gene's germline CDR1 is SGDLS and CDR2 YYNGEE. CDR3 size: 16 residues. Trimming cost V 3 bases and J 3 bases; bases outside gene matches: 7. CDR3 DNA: TGTGCCAGCAGCGCAAACCCGGGACAGGACACCGGGGAGCTGTTTTTT. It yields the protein CASSANPGQDTGELFF.

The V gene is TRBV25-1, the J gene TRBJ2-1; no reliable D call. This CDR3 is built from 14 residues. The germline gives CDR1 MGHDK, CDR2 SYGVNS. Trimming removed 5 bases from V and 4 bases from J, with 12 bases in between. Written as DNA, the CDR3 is TGTGCCAGCAGTCCACCAGGAGAATACAATGAGCAGTTCTTC. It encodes CASSPPGEYNEQFF.

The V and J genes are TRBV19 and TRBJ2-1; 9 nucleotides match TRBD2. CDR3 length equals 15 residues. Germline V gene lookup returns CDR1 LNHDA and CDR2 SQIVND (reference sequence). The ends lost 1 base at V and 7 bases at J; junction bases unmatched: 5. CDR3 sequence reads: CASSIGSGRGNEQFF. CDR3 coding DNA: TGTGCCAGTAGTATAGGTAGCGGGAGAGGGAATGAGCAGTTCTTC.

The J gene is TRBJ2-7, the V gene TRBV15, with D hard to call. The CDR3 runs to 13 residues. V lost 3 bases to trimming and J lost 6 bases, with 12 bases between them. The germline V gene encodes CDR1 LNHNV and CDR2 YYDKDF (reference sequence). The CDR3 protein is CATSSKASAEQYF. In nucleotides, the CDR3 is TGTGCCACCAGCAGCAAAGCAAGCGCCGAGCAGTACTTC.

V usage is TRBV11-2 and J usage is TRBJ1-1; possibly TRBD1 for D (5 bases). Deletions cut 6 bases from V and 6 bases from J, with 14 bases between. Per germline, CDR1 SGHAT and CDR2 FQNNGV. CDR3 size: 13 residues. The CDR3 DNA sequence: TGTGCCAGCAGTTTTGCAGGGAGTGCTGAAGCTTTCTTT. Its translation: CASSFAGSAEAFF.

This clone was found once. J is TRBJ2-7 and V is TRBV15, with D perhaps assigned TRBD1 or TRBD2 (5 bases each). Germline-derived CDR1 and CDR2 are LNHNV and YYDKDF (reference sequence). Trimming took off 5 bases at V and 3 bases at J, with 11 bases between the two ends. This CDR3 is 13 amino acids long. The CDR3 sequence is CATSGRDDYEQYF. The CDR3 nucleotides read TGTGCCACCAGCGGCCGGGACGACTACGAGCAGTACTTC.

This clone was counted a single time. The CDR3 is CASTLGDRGLEQYF. As DNA, the CDR3 is TGTGCCAGCACCTTAGGAGACAGGGGGCTCGAGCAGTACTTC. The V call is TRBV5-5, the J call TRBJ2-7; 10 nucleotides line up with TRBD1. CDR3 length: 14 residues. CDR1 SGHKS and CDR2 YYEKEE come from the germline V gene (reference sequence). V lost 6 bases to trimming and J lost 6 bases; unmatched junction nucleotides: 9.

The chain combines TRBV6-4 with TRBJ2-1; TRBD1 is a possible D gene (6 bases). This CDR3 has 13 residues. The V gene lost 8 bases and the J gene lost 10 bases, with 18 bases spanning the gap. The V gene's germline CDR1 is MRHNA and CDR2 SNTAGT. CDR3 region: CASALNPGEEQFF. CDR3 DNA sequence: TGTGCCAGCGCCCTAAATCCAGGGGAGGAGCAGTTCTTC.

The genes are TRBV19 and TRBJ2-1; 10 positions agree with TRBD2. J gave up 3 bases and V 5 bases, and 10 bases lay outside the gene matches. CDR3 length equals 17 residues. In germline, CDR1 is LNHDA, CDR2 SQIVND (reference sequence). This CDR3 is CASSPQWTSGHYNEQFF. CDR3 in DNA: TGTGCCAGTAGTCCTCAGTGGACTAGCGGTCACTACAATGAGCAGTTCTTC.

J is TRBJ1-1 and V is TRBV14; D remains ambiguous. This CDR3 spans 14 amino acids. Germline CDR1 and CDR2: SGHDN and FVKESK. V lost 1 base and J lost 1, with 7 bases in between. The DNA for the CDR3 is TGTGCCAGCAGCCAAGTTCAGGCGAACACTGAAGCTTTCTTT. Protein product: CASSQVQANTEAFF.

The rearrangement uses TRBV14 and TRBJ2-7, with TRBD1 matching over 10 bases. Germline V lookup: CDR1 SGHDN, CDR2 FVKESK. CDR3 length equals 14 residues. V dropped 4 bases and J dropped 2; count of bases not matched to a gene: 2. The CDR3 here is CASSPGQGAYEQYF. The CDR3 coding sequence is TGTGCCAGCAGCCCCGGACAGGGGGCCTACGAGCAGTACTTC. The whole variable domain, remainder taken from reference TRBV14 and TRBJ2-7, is EAGVTQFPSHSVIEKGQTVTLRCDPISGHDNLYWYRRVMGKEIKFLLHFVKESKQDESGMPNNRFLAERTGGTYSTLKVQPAELEDSGVYFCASSPGQGAYEQYFGPGTRLTVT.